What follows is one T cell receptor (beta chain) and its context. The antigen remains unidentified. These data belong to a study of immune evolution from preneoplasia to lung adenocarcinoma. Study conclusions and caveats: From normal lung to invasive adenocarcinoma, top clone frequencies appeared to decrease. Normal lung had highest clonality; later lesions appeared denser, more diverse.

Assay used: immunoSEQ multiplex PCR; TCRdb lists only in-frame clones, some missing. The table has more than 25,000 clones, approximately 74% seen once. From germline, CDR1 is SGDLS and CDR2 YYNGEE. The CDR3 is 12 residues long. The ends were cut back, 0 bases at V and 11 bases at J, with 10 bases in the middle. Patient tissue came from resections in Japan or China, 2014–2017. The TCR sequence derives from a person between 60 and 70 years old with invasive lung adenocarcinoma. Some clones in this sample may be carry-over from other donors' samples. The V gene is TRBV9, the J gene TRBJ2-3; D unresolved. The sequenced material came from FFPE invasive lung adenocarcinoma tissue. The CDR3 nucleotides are TGTGCCAGCAGCGTAGGTCTTGAAGGGCAGTATTTT. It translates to CASSVGLEGQYF.